This T cell receptor beta chain came from a study of blood T cell repertoires in COVID-19. Clones were sequenced by immunoSEQ multiplex PCR, and TCRdb holds only the in-frame ones, with some missing. The sample carries around 260,000 clones, about nine tenths recorded once. Germline V gives CDR1 KGHDR, CDR2 SFDVKD. V lost 1 base to trimming and J lost 2 bases, with 5 bases between them. The CDR3 length is 14 residues. The origin of this receptor is a man aged 40-49 years who had recovered from COVID-19. Sequencing was carried out using peripheral blood. The chain couples TRBV24-1 to TRBJ1-5; D remains ambiguous. CDR3 bases: TGTGCCACCAGTGATTTTACGGGCAATCAGCCCCAGCATTTT. The encoded protein is CATSDFTGNQPQHF.